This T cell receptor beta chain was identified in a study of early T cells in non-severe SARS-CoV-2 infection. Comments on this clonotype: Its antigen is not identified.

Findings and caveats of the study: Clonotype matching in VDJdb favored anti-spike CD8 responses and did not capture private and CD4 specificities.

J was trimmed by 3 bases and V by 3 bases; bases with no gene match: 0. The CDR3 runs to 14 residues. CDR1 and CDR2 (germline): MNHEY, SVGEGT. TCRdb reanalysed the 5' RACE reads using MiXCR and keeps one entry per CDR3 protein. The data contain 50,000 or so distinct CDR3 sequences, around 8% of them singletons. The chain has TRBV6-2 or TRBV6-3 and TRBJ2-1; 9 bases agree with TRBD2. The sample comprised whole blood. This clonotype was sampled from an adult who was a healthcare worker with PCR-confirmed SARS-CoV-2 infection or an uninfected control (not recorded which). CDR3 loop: CASSYSGGYNEQFF. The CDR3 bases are TGTGCCAGCAGTTATAGCGGGGGCTACAATGAGCAGTTCTTC.